Sequencing of this T cell receptor (beta chain) was carried out in a study of blood T cell repertoires in COVID-19. The count of this clone is one. The CDR3 totals 14 residues. With 2 bases removed from V and 1 base from J, the gap between germline ends came to 8 bases. The germline CDR1 and CDR2 sequences are MNHEY and SMNVEV (reference sequence). Using immunoSEQ multiplex PCR, the repertoire was profiled, and TCRdb retains in-frame clones only, with some absent. Among under 200,000 clones listed, 87% were seen once. Sequenced: peripheral blood. V gene TRBV27 combines with J gene TRBJ1-2; D is unclear. The clonotype comes from a woman aged 70 to 79 with COVID-19, enrolled during active disease. The CDR3 region is CASSLGRFNYGYTF. The CDR3 DNA is TGTGCCAGCAGTTTAGGCAGATTTAACTATGGCTACACCTTC.